This TCR beta chain was identified during a study of shared clonotypes between healthy human individuals. The overall study: The donor pool was made up of two women and three men aged 18 to 49. Study-wide results and caveats: Clonotypes shared by all four sorted-subset donors had higher generation probabilities than non-shared clonotypes.

The CDR3 has 15 residues. CDR1 is MNHEY, CDR2 SVGAGI, per germline. Trimming took 6 bases from V and 5 from J; bases not matched to a gene: 4. Turning to this clone: Antigen: not known. The same CDR3 also results from other DNA sequences found in this sample.

Clones were read by immunoSEQ multiplex PCR, and TCRdb kept only the in-frame ones, dropping some. The sample records over 2 million clones, 90% to 95% being singletons. Sequencing was carried out using naive CD4+ T cells sorted from blood. This sample's subset: CD45RA+ positively selected. The TCR sequence derives from a man aged 18 to 30 in good health. This rearrangement joins TRBV6-5 to TRBJ2-2; 12 bases match TRBD2. The CDR3 region has the DNA TGTGCCAGCAGCCCTGGACTAGCGGGGACCGGGGAGCTGTTTTTT. The encoded protein is CASSPGLAGTGELFF.